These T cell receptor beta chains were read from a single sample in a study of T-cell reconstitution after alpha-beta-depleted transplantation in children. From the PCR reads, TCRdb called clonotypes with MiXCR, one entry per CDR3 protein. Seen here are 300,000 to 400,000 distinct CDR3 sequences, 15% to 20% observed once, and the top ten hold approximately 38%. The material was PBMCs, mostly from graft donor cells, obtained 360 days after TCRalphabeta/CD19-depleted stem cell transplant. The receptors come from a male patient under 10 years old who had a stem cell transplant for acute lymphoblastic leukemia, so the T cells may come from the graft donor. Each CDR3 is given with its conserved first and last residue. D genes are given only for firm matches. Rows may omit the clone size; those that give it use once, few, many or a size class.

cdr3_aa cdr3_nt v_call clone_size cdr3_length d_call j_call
CASSPSGNSYNEQFF TGCGCCAGCAGCCCTAGCGGGAACTCCTACAATGAGCAGTTCTTC TRBV5-1 many 15 TRBD2 TRBJ2-1
CASSQPGPKAPLHF TGTGCCAGCAGCCAGCCGGGGCCTAAAGCACCCCTCCACTTT TRBV4-2 . 14 . TRBJ1-6
CSAGQGDGGYTF TGCAGTGCTGGACAGGGCGACGGTGGCTACACCTTC TRBV20-1 few 12 TRBD1 TRBJ1-2
CCARGPGAGDYNEQFF TGCTGTGCTAGGGGCCCGGGGGCGGGGGACTACAATGAGCAGTTCTTC TRBV20-1 once 16 . TRBJ2-1
CATSRAPGRTYGYTF TGTGCCACCAGCAGAGCCCCGGGTAGGACCTATGGCTACACCTTC TRBV15 . 15 . TRBJ1-2
CASSLSRGQGASSYNEQFF TGTGCCAGCAGTTTAAGCCGAGGGCAGGGGGCTAGCTCCTACAATGAGCAGTTCTTC TRBV27 . 19 TRBD1 TRBJ2-1
CSVGSMLVDQGGETQYF TGCAGCGTTGGATCAATGCTAGTGGACCAAGGCGGGGAGACCCAGTACTTC TRBV29-1 . 17 . TRBJ2-5
CASSLAPTGGSGELFF TGTGCCAGCAGCTTAGCCCCGACAGGGGGCAGCGGGGAGCTGTTTTTT TRBV7-3 . 16 TRBD1 TRBJ2-2
CATSRLKGWPSLQPQHF TGTGCCACCAGCAGATTGAAGGGTTGGCCTTCGCTTCAGCCCCAGCATTTT TRBV15 few 17 . TRBJ1-5
CASSQDPASRDTQYF TGCGCCAGCAGCCAAGATCCCGCGTCGAGAGATACGCAGTATTTT TRBV4-3 . 15 . TRBJ2-3
CASSLDVLAGGSYEQYF TGCGCCAGCAGCTTGGATGTCCTAGCGGGTGGGTCCTACGAGCAGTACTTC TRBV5-1 . 17 TRBD2 TRBJ2-7
CASSQGSALAKNIQYF TGCGCCAGCAGCCAAGGGTCTGCTCTAGCCAAAAACATTCAGTACTTC TRBV4-3 few 16 . TRBJ2-4
CATSILAGVPLSYNEQFF TGTGCCACCAGCATCTTAGCGGGAGTTCCCCTCTCCTACAATGAGCAGTTCTTC TRBV15 . 18 TRBD2 TRBJ2-1
CASSGLAGATGELFF TGTGCCAGCAGTGGACTAGCGGGAGCCACCGGGGAGCTGTTTTTT TRBV7-3 many 15 TRBD2 TRBJ2-2
CSATRQAAGNTIYF TGCAGTGCTACCAGACAGGCAGCTGGAAACACCATATATTTT TRBV20-1 few 14 . TRBJ1-3
CASSPYRENTGELFF TGTGCCAGCTCACCATACCGGGAGAACACCGGGGAGCTGTTTTTT TRBV18 once 15 . TRBJ2-2
CASSPVGREQYF TGTGCCAGCAGCCCCGTCGGTCGCGAGCAGTACTTC TRBV5-6 once 12 . TRBJ2-7
CASSLAGGPLYNEQFF TGCGCCAGCAGCTTAGCGGGAGGCCCCCTTTACAATGAGCAGTTCTTC TRBV5-1 few 16 TRBD2 TRBJ2-1
CASSLLRTGINQPQHF TGTGCCAGCAGTTTACTCCGGACAGGTATCAATCAGCCCCAGCATTTT TRBV28 few 16 TRBD1 TRBJ1-5
CASSFSGRAFNEQFF TGTGCCAGCAGTTTCAGCGGGAGGGCCTTTAATGAGCAGTTCTTC TRBV12-3/TRBV12-4 . 15 TRBD2 TRBJ2-1